This entry concerns a single T cell receptor beta chain. Its cognate antigen is unknown. The study ran its PCR with 60 Vbeta and 13 Jbeta primers. Data came from immunoSEQ multiplex PCR; TCRdb stores just in-frame clones and leaves some out. The sample has under 120,000 clones, about 80% seen once. This entry comes from a study of cytomegalovirus exposure and HLA in healthy donors. General study findings and limits: Most TCR beta V segments were productive about 87% or about 30% of the time in an earlier analysis. TCR beta sequences reportedly predicted most subjects' HLA-A and HLA-B alleles accurately. Most sequenced TCRs were rare (though some public TCRs occurred in many donors). Immune exposure was documented only through CMV serostatus.

The CDR3 loop spans 14 amino acids. V lost 5 bases and J lost 4, with 14 bases in between. Germline V CDR1 and CDR2: SGHTA, FQGNSA. The source is a woman aged 35 to 49 in good health and CMV-seronegative. Input material: PBMCs. The chain employs TRBV7-2 and TRBJ1-2; D might be TRBD1 (5 bases). CDR3 amino acids: CASSRTTGGYGYTF. The CDR3, as DNA: TGTGCCAGCAGCCGAACCACGGGGGGCTATGGCTACACCTTC.